The entry that follows covers one T cell receptor (beta chain) sequence. PCR used 60 Vbeta primers and 13 Jbeta primers. Sequencing was performed with immunoSEQ multiplex PCR; in TCRdb, only in-frame clones are kept and a portion is missing. This table has more than 110,000 clones, roughly 80% appearing once. V was trimmed by 3 bases and J by 3 bases, leaving 15 bases between them. CDR3 size: 15 residues. The germline V gene encodes CDR1 MNHEY and CDR2 SMNVEV (reference sequence). This sample stems from a study of cytomegalovirus exposure and HLA in healthy donors. The sequence came from a female donor in good health and CMV-seronegative. The sequenced sample consisted of PBMCs. The chain carries TRBV27 and TRBJ2-7; D may be TRBD1 (5 bases). The CDR3 DNA reads as TGTGCCAGCAGTTTGGATCTCACAGGATACTACGAGCAGTACTTC. The encoded protein is CASSLDLTGYYEQYF.